The rows below give T cell receptor beta chains drawn from one sample of a study of CD8+ T cells in alopecia areata. Profiled with immunoSEQ multiplex PCR; TCRdb holds only in-frame clones, not every one. The profile shows tens of thousands of clones, around 42% of them singletons. This material consisted of CD8+ T cells sorted from blood, taken around week 36, from a patient treated with tofacitinib. These receptors were collected from a human donor with alopecia areata. Each CDR3 is given with its conserved first and last residue. Fields, in order: D gene, J gene, V gene, clone size, CDR3 DNA, CDR3 protein. D genes are given only for firm matches. Rows give clone size only sometimes, using once, few, many, or a class for an expanded clone.

d_call: -; j_call: TRBJ2-7; v_call: TRBV7-6; clone_size: -; cdr3_nt: TGTGCCAGCAGCCCGCCCCTGACCTACGAGCAGTACTTC; cdr3_aa: CASSPPLTYEQYF
d_call: -; j_call: TRBJ2-7; v_call: TRBV29-1; clone_size: few; cdr3_nt: TGCAGCGGAAGGGGAGGGGACACCTACGAGCAGTACTTC; cdr3_aa: CSGRGGDTYEQYF
d_call: -; j_call: TRBJ2-1; v_call: TRBV11-2; clone_size: once; cdr3_nt: TGTGCCACCTATGGACAGAATGAGCAGTTCTTC; cdr3_aa: CATYGQNEQFF
d_call: TRBD1; j_call: TRBJ2-3; v_call: TRBV6-5; clone_size: few; cdr3_nt: TGTGCCAGCAGTTCGGGACAGGCGGACCATACGCAGTATTTT; cdr3_aa: CASSSGQADHTQYF
d_call: TRBD1; j_call: TRBJ1-3; v_call: TRBV29-1; clone_size: once; cdr3_nt: TGCAGCGTCAGGACAGGCGATGTCTCTGGAAACACCATATATTTT; cdr3_aa: CSVRTGDVSGNTIYF
d_call: -; j_call: TRBJ2-5; v_call: TRBV29-1; clone_size: few; cdr3_nt: TGCAGCGTTGAAAGAGGGGACGGGGAGACCCAGTACTTC; cdr3_aa: CSVERGDGETQYF
d_call: -; j_call: TRBJ2-1; v_call: TRBV30; clone_size: few; cdr3_nt: TGTGCCTGGAGTGTACAGGTAGTCGAGCAGTTCTTC; cdr3_aa: CAWSVQVVEQFF
d_call: -; j_call: TRBJ2-7; v_call: TRBV4-1; clone_size: -; cdr3_nt: TGCGCCAGCAGTTGGACCGACAACTCCTACGAGCAGTACTTC; cdr3_aa: CASSWTDNSYEQYF
d_call: -; j_call: TRBJ1-2; v_call: TRBV2; clone_size: -; cdr3_nt: TGTGCCAGCAGACATATACAGGGTTGGTATGGCTACACCTTC; cdr3_aa: CASRHIQGWYGYTF
d_call: -; j_call: TRBJ1-5; v_call: TRBV7-9; clone_size: few; cdr3_nt: TGTGCCAGCAGCCCCCCCGGGGCAGCGGATCAGCCCCAGCATTTT; cdr3_aa: CASSPPGAADQPQHF
d_call: TRBD2; j_call: TRBJ2-1; v_call: TRBV29-1; clone_size: -; cdr3_nt: TGCAGCGCCCTTAGCGGGAGCTCCTACAATGAGCAGTTCTTC; cdr3_aa: CSALSGSSYNEQFF
d_call: -; j_call: TRBJ2-7; v_call: TRBV27; clone_size: -; cdr3_nt: TGTGCCAGCAGTTTATCGGGGGCAAGGAGCTCCTACGAGCAGTACTTC; cdr3_aa: CASSLSGARSSYEQYF
d_call: TRBD1; j_call: TRBJ2-3; v_call: TRBV15; clone_size: -; cdr3_nt: TGTGCCACCAGCGAGGACAGGCTAGCATCTACGCAGTATTTT; cdr3_aa: CATSEDRLASTQYF
d_call: -; j_call: TRBJ1-5; v_call: TRBV23-1; clone_size: -; cdr3_nt: TGCGCCAGCAGCCCCAGACAACTCAATCAGCCCCAGCATTTT; cdr3_aa: CASSPRQLNQPQHF
d_call: TRBD2; j_call: TRBJ2-7; v_call: TRBV27; clone_size: -; cdr3_nt: TGTGCCAGCAGTCAAAACGGGAGGACTACCTACGAGCAGTACTTC; cdr3_aa: CASSQNGRTTYEQYF
d_call: -; j_call: TRBJ2-3; v_call: TRBV4-1; clone_size: -; cdr3_nt: TGCGCCAGCAGCCGAAGCGGTAGCACAGATACGCAGTATTTT; cdr3_aa: CASSRSGSTDTQYF
d_call: -; j_call: TRBJ1-5; v_call: TRBV18; clone_size: -; cdr3_nt: TGTGCCAGCTCACCGAGGAGGATTGACGGCAATCAGCCCCAGCATTTT; cdr3_aa: CASSPRRIDGNQPQHF
d_call: -; j_call: TRBJ1-5; v_call: TRBV30; clone_size: -; cdr3_nt: TGTGCCTGGAGTGTAGTGGGGTCTCAGCCCCAGCATTTT; cdr3_aa: CAWSVVGSQPQHF
d_call: TRBD1; j_call: TRBJ1-1; v_call: TRBV4-1; clone_size: -; cdr3_nt: TGCGCCAGCAGCCCCGGGACAGCCAACACTGAAGCTTTCTTT; cdr3_aa: CASSPGTANTEAFF
d_call: TRBD2; j_call: TRBJ2-2; v_call: TRBV30; clone_size: medium-sized; cdr3_nt: TGTGCCTGGGAGACTAGCGCAGGAACCGGGGAGCTGTTTTTT; cdr3_aa: CAWETSAGTGELFF
d_call: -; j_call: TRBJ2-2; v_call: TRBV2; clone_size: -; cdr3_nt: TGTGCCAGCAGGCACGCGCGGGAATCCGGGGAGCTGTTTTTT; cdr3_aa: CASRHARESGELFF
d_call: -; j_call: TRBJ2-7; v_call: TRBV7-9; clone_size: -; cdr3_nt: TGTGCCAGCAGCTCGAGGGTGAACTCCTACGAGCAGTACTTC; cdr3_aa: CASSSRVNSYEQYF
d_call: TRBD1; j_call: TRBJ2-3; v_call: TRBV7-9; clone_size: few; cdr3_nt: TGTGCCAGCAGCTCCCGGGACAGGGACACAGATACGCAGTATTTT; cdr3_aa: CASSSRDRDTDTQYF
d_call: -; j_call: TRBJ1-1; v_call: TRBV29-1; clone_size: few; cdr3_nt: TGCAGCGTCTTACAGGGCCGGGGCACTGAAGCTTTCTTT; cdr3_aa: CSVLQGRGTEAFF